A selection of T cell receptor beta chains follows, all from one sample in a study of blood T cell repertoires in COVID-19. Sequencing was performed with immunoSEQ multiplex PCR; in TCRdb, only in-frame clones are kept and a portion is missing. The data contain under 300,000 clones, 87% of them seen just once; the ten biggest clones take up 6% to 7%. Sequenced input: PBMCs or T cells enriched from blood (not recorded which). The source is a woman younger than 45 with acute COVID-19. CDR3s leave out the opening cysteine and the closing phenylalanine or tryptophan.

V	J	CDR3
TRBV3-1/TRBV3-2	TRBJ2-1	ASSGPYNEQF
TRBV19	TRBJ2-2	ASRTGVTGELF
TRBV5-6	TRBJ1-5	ASSGGGGQPQH
TRBV28	TRBJ2-1	ASGDLSSYNEQF
TRBV14	TRBJ2-3	ASSQRVYTQY
TRBV15	TRBJ1-4	ATSVTTNEKLF
TRBV9	TRBJ1-1	ASSAGGGTEAF
TRBV7-2	TRBJ2-3	ASSSTGGTSTDTQY
TRBV2	TRBJ2-7	ASSGTRLYEQY
TRBV19	TRBJ1-5	ASSIEAGNQPQH
TRBV27	TRBJ2-1	ASRTSGTNEQF
TRBV7-2	TRBJ2-3	ASSSVAGLVGTDTQY
TRBV5-1	TRBJ2-1	ASSEVSWDEQF
TRBV6-5	TRBJ1-5	ASSYSNGPQH
TRBV5-8	TRBJ2-3	ASSWALAVGGDTQY
TRBV5-1	TRBJ1-6	ASSWGQMDSPLH
TRBV5-4	TRBJ1-4	ASSARAPGAATNEKLF
TRBV20-1	TRBJ2-7	SASARLTHWEQY
TRBV7-9	TRBJ1-2	ASSLNLGTGGLYGYT
TRBV4-3	TRBJ2-1	ASSQDGQYNEQF
TRBV7-9	TRBJ2-6	ASNTSAQVYGGANVLT
TRBV6-5	TRBJ1-4	ASTITRSNEKLF
TRBV19	TRBJ1-5	ASSIQGTSNQPQH
TRBV7-9	TRBJ2-3	ASSQAHDSSDTQY
TRBV18	TRBJ1-2	ASSPGRADGYT
TRBV21-1	TRBJ1-1	ASSKIRGTEAF
TRBV7-6	TRBJ1-2	ASSSPGQGYYGYT
TRBV29-1	TRBJ2-5	SGLTSGGQQETQY
TRBV10-2	TRBJ1-1	ASSESRSAGWWDTEAF
TRBV15	TRBJ2-3	ATSRPHWTSGVSQY
TRBV11-2	TRBJ2-5	ASSLDEGAQY
TRBV27	TRBJ1-5	ASSSGDRGGQPQH
TRBV4-1	TRBJ2-1	ASSQDRVERVNEQF
TRBV4-1	TRBJ1-2	ASSREDSSLDGYT
TRBV6-1	TRBJ2-7	ASSEEVTSSYEQY